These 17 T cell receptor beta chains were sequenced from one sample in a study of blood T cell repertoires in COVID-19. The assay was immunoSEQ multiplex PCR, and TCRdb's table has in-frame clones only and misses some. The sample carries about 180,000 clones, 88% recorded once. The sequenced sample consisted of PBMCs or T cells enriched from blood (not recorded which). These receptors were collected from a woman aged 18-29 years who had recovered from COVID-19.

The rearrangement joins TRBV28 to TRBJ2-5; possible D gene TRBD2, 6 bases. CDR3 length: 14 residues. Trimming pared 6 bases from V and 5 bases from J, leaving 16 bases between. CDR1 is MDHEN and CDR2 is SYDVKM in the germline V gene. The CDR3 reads CASSLPREVETQYF. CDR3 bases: TGTGCCAGCAGCCTGCCCAGGGAGGTGGAGACCCAGTACTTC.

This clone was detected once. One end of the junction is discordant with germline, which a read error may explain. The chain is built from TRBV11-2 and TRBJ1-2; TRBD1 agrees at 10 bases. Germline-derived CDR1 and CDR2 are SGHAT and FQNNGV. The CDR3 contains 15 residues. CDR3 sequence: CASSAVAGTGDGYTF. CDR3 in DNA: TGTGCCAGCAGCGCAGTGGCCGGGACAGGGGATGGTTACACCTTC.

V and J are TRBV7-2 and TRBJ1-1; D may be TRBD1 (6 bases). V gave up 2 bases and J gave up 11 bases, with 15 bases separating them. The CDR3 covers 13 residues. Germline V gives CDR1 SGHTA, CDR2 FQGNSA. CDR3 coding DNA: TGTGCCAGCAGCTTAAGGGGGGGGGACGGCGCTTTCTTT. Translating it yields CASSLRGGDGAFF.

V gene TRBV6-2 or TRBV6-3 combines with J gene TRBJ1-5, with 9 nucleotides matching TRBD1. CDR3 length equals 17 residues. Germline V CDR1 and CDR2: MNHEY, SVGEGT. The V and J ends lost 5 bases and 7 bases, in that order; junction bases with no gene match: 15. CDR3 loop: CASSTSGTGQFSQPQHF. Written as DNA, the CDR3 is TGTGCCAGCAGTACTTCCGGGACAGGGCAATTTTCGCAGCCCCAGCATTTT.

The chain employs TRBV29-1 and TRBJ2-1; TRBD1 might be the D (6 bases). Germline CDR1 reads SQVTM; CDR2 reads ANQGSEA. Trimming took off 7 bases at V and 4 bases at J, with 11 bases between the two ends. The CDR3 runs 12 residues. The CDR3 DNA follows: TGCAGCGCCGGGACACTTTACAATGAGCAGTTCTTC. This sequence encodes CSAGTLYNEQFF.

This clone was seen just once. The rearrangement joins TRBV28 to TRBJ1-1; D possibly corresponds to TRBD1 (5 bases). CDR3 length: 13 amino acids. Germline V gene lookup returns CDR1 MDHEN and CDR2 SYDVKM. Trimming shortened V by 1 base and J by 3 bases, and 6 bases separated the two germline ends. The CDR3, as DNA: TGTGCCAGCAGTTTATCCAGGGACACTGAAGCTTTCTTT. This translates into CASSLSRDTEAFF.

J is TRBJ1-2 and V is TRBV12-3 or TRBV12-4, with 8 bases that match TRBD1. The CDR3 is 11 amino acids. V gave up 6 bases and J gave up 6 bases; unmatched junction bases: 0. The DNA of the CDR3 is TGTGCCAGCAGGGACAGGGATGGCTACACCTTC. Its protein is CASRDRDGYTF.

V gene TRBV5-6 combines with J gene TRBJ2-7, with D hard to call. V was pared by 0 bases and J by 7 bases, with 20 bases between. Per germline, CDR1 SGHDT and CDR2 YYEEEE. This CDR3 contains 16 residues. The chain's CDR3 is CASSLGSIVVLTEQYF. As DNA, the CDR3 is TGTGCCAGCAGCTTGGGCTCCATCGTAGTTTTAACGGAGCAGTACTTC.

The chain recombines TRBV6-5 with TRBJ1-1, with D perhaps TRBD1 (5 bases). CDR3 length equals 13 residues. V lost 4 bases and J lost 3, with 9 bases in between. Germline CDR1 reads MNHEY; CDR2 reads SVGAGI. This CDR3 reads CASSSGRDTEAFF. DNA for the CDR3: TGTGCCAGCAGTTCAGGGAGGGACACTGAAGCTTTCTTT.

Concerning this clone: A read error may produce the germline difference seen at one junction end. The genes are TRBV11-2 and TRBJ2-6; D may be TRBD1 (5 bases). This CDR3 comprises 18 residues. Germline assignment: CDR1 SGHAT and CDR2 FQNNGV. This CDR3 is CASSLAVFPASGADVLTF. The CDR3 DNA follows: TGTGCCAGCAGCTTAGCTGTTTTCCCAGCCTCTGGGGCCGACGTCCTGACTTTC.

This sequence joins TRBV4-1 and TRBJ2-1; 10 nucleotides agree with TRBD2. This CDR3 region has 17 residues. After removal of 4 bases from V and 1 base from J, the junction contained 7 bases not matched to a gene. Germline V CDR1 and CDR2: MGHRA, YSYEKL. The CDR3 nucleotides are TGCGCCAGCAGCCGCGGGGCTAGCGGGGGATCCTACAATGAGCAGTTCTTC. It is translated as CASSRGASGGSYNEQFF.

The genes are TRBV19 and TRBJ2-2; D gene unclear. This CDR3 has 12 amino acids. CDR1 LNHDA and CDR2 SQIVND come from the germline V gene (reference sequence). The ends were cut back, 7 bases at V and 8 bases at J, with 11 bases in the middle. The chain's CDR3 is CASTIVSGELFF. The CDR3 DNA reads TGTGCCAGTACCATTGTCAGTGGGGAGCTGTTTTTT.

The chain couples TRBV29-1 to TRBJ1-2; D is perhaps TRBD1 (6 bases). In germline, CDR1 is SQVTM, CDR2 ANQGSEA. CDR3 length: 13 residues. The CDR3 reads CSAGQPDNYGYTF. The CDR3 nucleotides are TGCAGTGCCGGACAGCCGGATAACTATGGCTACACCTTC.

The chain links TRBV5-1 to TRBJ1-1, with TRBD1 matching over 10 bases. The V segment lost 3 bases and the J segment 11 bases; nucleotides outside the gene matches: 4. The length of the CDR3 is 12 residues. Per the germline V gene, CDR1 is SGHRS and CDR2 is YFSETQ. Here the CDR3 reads CASSWGTGEAFF. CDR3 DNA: TGCGCCAGCAGCTGGGGGACAGGGGAGGCTTTCTTT.

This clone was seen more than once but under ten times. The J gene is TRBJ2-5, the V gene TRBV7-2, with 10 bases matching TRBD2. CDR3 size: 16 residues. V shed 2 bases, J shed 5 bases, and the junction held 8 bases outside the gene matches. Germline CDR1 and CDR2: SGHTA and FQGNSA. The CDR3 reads CASSLPPSGGGETQYF. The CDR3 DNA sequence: TGTGCCAGCAGCTTACCCCCTAGCGGGGGAGGGGAGACCCAGTACTTC.

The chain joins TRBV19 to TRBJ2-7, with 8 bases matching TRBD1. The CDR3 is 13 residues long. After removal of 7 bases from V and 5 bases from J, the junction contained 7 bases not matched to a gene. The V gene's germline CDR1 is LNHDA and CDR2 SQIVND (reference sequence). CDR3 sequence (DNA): TGTGCCAGTAATAAACAGGGGGTCGACGAGCAGTACTTC. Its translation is CASNKQGVDEQYF.

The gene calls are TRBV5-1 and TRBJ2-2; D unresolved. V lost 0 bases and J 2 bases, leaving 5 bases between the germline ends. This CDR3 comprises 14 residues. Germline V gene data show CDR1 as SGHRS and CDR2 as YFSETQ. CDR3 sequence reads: CASSLGGNTGELFF. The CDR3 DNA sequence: TGCGCCAGCAGCTTGGGAGGAAACACCGGGGAGCTGTTTTTT.